These T cell receptor beta chains were read from a single sample in a study of T cell responses to AZD1222 COVID-19 vaccine. Profiling relied on immunoSEQ multiplex PCR, and the TCRdb table lists in-frame clones only, not all of them. The sample lists about 270,000 clones; roughly 93% were seen once. Sequences were derived from peripheral blood, sampled 28 days after the second AZD1222 dose. Every receptor here comes from an adult who received the AZD1222 COVID-19 vaccine. Each CDR3 is given with its conserved first and last residue. Fields, in order: clone size, D gene, V gene, J gene, CDR3 DNA, CDR3 protein. The D gene is left open where the match is weak. A row's size may be missing; if present it is once, few, many or a size class.

size: NA
D: NA
V: TRBV3-1/TRBV3-2
J: TRBJ1-2
DNA: TGTGCCAGCAGCCAAGGAAAGAATGGCTACACCTTC
CDR3: CASSQGKNGYTF

size: NA
D: NA
V: TRBV12-2
J: TRBJ2-7
DNA: TGTGCAAGTCGCCTACGGACAGGGCCCTACGAGCAGTACTTC
CDR3: CASRLRTGPYEQYF

size: NA
D: NA
V: TRBV9
J: TRBJ1-4
DNA: TGTGCCAGCAGCGTAGGAGGGTCTAATGAAAAACTGTTTTTT
CDR3: CASSVGGSNEKLFF

size: few
D: NA
V: TRBV4-2
J: TRBJ1-1
DNA: TGTGCCAGCAGCCAAGGTGGCAGCGCGAACACTGAAGCTTTCTTT
CDR3: CASSQGGSANTEAFF

size: NA
D: TRBD1
V: TRBV29-1
J: TRBJ1-1
DNA: TGCAGCGTGGACAGGCTGAACACTGAAGCTTTCTTT
CDR3: CSVDRLNTEAFF

size: NA
D: TRBD2
V: TRBV7-2
J: TRBJ2-3
DNA: TGTGCCAGCACCCTTGGGGGTCTAGCGGGATGGAAAGATACGCAGTATTTT
CDR3: CASTLGGLAGWKDTQYF

size: NA
D: NA
V: TRBV11-1
J: TRBJ2-3
DNA: TGTGCCAGCAGCGGGGAGAGCACAGATACGCAGTATTTT
CDR3: CASSGESTDTQYF

size: NA
D: TRBD1
V: TRBV28
J: TRBJ1-3
DNA: TGTGCCAGCAGCCCTGACAGGGGATGGGGAAACACCATATATTTT
CDR3: CASSPDRGWGNTIYF

size: once
D: TRBD1
V: TRBV5-6
J: TRBJ2-3
DNA: TGTGCCAGCAGCCCGACAGGGTTTAACACAGATACGCAGTATTTT
CDR3: CASSPTGFNTDTQYF

size: NA
D: TRBD2
V: TRBV30
J: TRBJ2-2
DNA: TGTGCCTGGAGTTGGCTAGCGGGAGTATCCGGGGAGCTGTTTTTT
CDR3: CAWSWLAGVSGELFF

size: NA
D: NA
V: TRBV28
J: TRBJ1-5
DNA: TGTGCCAGCAGTCCCGGATGGTGGGCCAATCAGCCCCAGCATTTT
CDR3: CASSPGWWANQPQHF

size: NA
D: TRBD2
V: TRBV5-1
J: TRBJ2-3
DNA: TGCGCCAGCAGCTTTACGGGAGGAGATAGAACAGATACGCAGTATTTT
CDR3: CASSFTGGDRTDTQYF

size: NA
D: TRBD1
V: TRBV30
J: TRBJ1-3
DNA: TGTGCCTGGAGTAGACAGGGGGTGTTCCAAGGAAACACCATATATTTT
CDR3: CAWSRQGVFQGNTIYF

size: NA
D: TRBD1
V: TRBV28
J: TRBJ1-6
DNA: TGTGCCTGCACAGGGGAACCGTCCTATAATTCACCCCTCCACTTT
CDR3: CACTGEPSYNSPLHF

size: NA
D: NA
V: TRBV10-3
J: TRBJ1-3
DNA: TGTGCCATCAGACAGGGTGGAAACACCATATATTTT
CDR3: CAIRQGGNTIYF

size: NA
D: NA
V: TRBV5-6
J: TRBJ1-5
DNA: TGTGCCAGCAGCCTAGGAAATCAGCCCCAGCATTTT
CDR3: CASSLGNQPQHF

size: NA
D: NA
V: TRBV6-5
J: TRBJ1-2
DNA: TGTGCCAGCAGATCAGGGGCAGAGTATGGCTACACCTTC
CDR3: CASRSGAEYGYTF

size: NA
D: NA
V: TRBV27
J: TRBJ1-6
DNA: TGTGCCAGCAGGTCTATTGGCTCGAATAATTCACCCCTCCACTTT
CDR3: CASRSIGSNNSPLHF

size: NA
D: NA
V: TRBV9
J: TRBJ1-2
DNA: TGTGCCAGCAGCGCGGGGACAAGTTATGGCTACACCTTC
CDR3: CASSAGTSYGYTF